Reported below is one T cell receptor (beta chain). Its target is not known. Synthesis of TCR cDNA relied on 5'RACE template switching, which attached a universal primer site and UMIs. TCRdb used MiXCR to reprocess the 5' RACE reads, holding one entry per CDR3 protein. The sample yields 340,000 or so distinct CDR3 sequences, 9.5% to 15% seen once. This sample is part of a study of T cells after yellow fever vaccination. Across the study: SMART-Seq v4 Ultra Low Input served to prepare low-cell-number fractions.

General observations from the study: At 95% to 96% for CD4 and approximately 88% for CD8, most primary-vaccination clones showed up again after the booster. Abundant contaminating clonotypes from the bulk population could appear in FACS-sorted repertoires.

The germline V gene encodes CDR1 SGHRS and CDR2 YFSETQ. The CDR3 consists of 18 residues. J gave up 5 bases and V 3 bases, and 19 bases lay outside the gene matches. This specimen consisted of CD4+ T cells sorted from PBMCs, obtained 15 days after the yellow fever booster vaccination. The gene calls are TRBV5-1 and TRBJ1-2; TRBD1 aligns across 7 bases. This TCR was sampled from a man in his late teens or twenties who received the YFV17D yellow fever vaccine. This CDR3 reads CASSSIGIGTVENYGYTF. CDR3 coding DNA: TGCGCCAGCAGCTCGATCGGTATCGGGACAGTAGAAAATTATGGCTACACCTTC.